One sample yielded the 27 T cell receptor beta chains listed below, sequenced in a study of radiotherapy plus CTLA-4 blockade in lung cancer. Produced via immunoSEQ multiplex PCR; TCRdb's table is partial and in-frame only. The profile shows approximately 32,000 clones, less than 75% of them singletons. The sequencing used peripheral blood, collected from a patient treated with radiotherapy plus ipilimumab. All receptors come from a human donor with non-small cell lung cancer who had stable disease on radiotherapy plus ipilimumab.

In this sample, this clone turned up a few times. The CDR3 here is CATGTDYGYTF. The CDR3 DNA sequence: TGTGCCACCGGGACAGACTATGGCTACACCTTC. The chain combines TRBV15 with TRBJ1-2; 7 bases are shared with TRBD1. This CDR3 has 11 amino acids. Germline CDR1 and CDR2: LNHNV and YYDKDF (reference sequence). V was pared by 8 bases and J by 3 bases, with 0 bases of the junction left unmatched.

The chain carries TRBV2 and TRBJ2-2; 11 bases map to TRBD2. CDR1 is SNHLY and CDR2 is FYNNEI in the germline V gene. Unmatched junction bases numbered 15, after V lost 7 bases and J lost 5 bases. CDR3 length: 18 residues. CDR3 residues: CASKGIQTSGRGTGELFF. The CDR3 DNA reads as TGTGCCAGCAAGGGGATTCAAACTAGCGGGAGAGGGACCGGGGAGCTGTTTTTT.

The chain has TRBV5-6 and TRBJ1-5; D gene uncertain. V was clipped by 2 bases and J by 0 bases, with 12 bases between them. Looked up from germline, CDR1 is SGHDT and CDR2 is YYEEEE. The length of the CDR3 is 16 residues. CDR3 coding DNA: TGTGCCAGCAGCTTATTATCTGGGTCTAGCAATCAGCCCCAGCATTTT. This gives the protein CASSLLSGSSNQPQHF.

The gene calls are TRBV28 and TRBJ1-5; TRBD1 might be the D (5 bases). Trimming pared 2 bases from V and 5 bases from J, leaving 25 bases between. CDR1 is MDHEN and CDR2 is SYDVKM in the germline V gene. There are 19 residues in the CDR3. For the CDR3, the DNA is TGTGCCAGCAGTTTAGTTCCGGAACCACCAGGGTTTTACGATCAGCCCCAGCATTTT. It specifies CASSLVPEPPGFYDQPQHF.

This clone occurred a few times. The V gene is TRBV7-2, the J gene TRBJ2-5; 8 bases are shared with TRBD2. J lost 3 bases, V lost 2 bases, and 5 bases had no gene match. There are 15 residues in the CDR3. Per the germline V gene, CDR1 is SGHTA and CDR2 is FQGNSA. The CDR3 loop is CASSLKLADKETQYF. In nucleotides, the CDR3 is TGTGCCAGCAGCTTAAAACTAGCGGATAAAGAGACCCAGTACTTC.

CDR3 in DNA: TGTGCCAGCAAGGAGGGACTAGCGGTGGGGGGTGAGCAGTTCTTC. It yields the protein CASKEGLAVGGEQFF. This chain uses TRBV6-5 with TRBJ2-1, with TRBD2 matching 11 bases. Germline lookup yields CDR1 MNHEY and CDR2 SVGAGI. V was pared by 7 bases and J by 9 bases, with 11 bases of the junction left unmatched. This CDR3 comprises 15 residues.

The chain links TRBV15 to TRBJ2-7; TRBD2 aligns across 8 bases. Germline-derived CDR1 and CDR2 are LNHNV and YYDKDF (reference sequence). This CDR3 is built from 17 residues. Trimming at V came to 0 bases and at J to 2 bases, leaving 9 bases not matched to a gene. CDR3 protein: CATSREPASGYTYEQYF. For the CDR3, the DNA is TGTGCCACCAGCAGAGAACCCGCTAGCGGGTACACCTACGAGCAGTACTTC.

J is TRBJ2-1 and V is TRBV7-8; D is possibly TRBD1 (5 bases). V was pared by 3 bases and J by 3 bases, with 6 bases between. This CDR3 comprises 13 residues. From germline, CDR1 is SGHVS and CDR2 FQNEAQ. Written as DNA, the CDR3 is TGTGCCAGCAGCTTGCAGGGCTACAATGAGCAGTTCTTC. This encodes CASSLQGYNEQFF. Filled out from reference TRBV7-8 and TRBJ2-1, the complete variable domain reads GAGVSQSPRYKVAKRGQDVALRCDPISGHVSLFWYQQALGQGPEFLTYFQNEAQLDKSGLPSDRFFAERPEGSVSTLKIQRTQQEDSAVYLCASSLQGYNEQFFGPGTRLTVL.

The chain has TRBV18 and TRBJ2-6, with a weak D call TRBD1 (5 bases). The length of the CDR3 is 17 residues. The germline V and J ends were trimmed by 4 bases and 4 bases, with 17 bases remaining between them. Germline values: CDR1 KGHSH, CDR2 LQKENI. The CDR3 nucleotides read TGTGCCAGCTCACATGACAGCCCCATGGGGGGGGCCAACGTCCTGACTTTC. Its protein product is CASSHDSPMGGANVLTF.

The J gene is TRBJ2-5, the V gene TRBV19; unclear D gene. The germline V gene has CDR1 LNHDA and CDR2 SQIVND (reference sequence). The CDR3 consists of 13 residues. Trimming shortened V by 5 bases and J by 2 bases, and 9 bases separated the two germline ends. The CDR3 DNA follows: TGTGCCAGTAGTTCCTCAAGTCAAGAGACCCAGTACTTC. This gives the protein CASSSSSQETQYF.

Only a few counts were recorded for this clone. This chain uses TRBV7-2 with TRBJ2-1; 9 bases agree with TRBD2. The CDR3 extends over 16 amino acids. Germline V gives CDR1 SGHTA, CDR2 FQGNSA. V lost 4 bases, J lost 5 bases, and 9 bases stayed unmatched. The CDR3 bases are TGTGCCAGCAGCTCCCAGACTAGCGGAGGAGACAATGAGCAGTTCTTC. Translation: CASSSQTSGGDNEQFF.

The chain's CDR3 is CASRIGQGSETQYF. In DNA, the CDR3 is TGTGCCAGCAGGATCGGACAGGGATCAGAGACCCAGTACTTC. The V and J genes are TRBV2 and TRBJ2-5; TRBD1 matches 8 bases. The CDR3 loop spans 14 amino acids. Losses at the gene ends were 6 bases for V and 4 bases for J; bases not matched to a gene: 7. The germline CDR1 and CDR2 sequences are SNHLY and FYNNEI.

This clone was counted a few times. J is TRBJ1-2 and V is TRBV27; D not certain. Per germline, CDR1 MNHEY and CDR2 SMNVEV (reference sequence). Trimming shortened V by 2 bases and J by 0 bases, and 7 bases separated the two germline ends. The CDR3 totals 14 residues. The CDR3 DNA is TGTGCCAGCAGTTTAACCAATACTAACTATGGCTACACCTTC. Residues: CASSLTNTNYGYTF.

This sequence joins TRBV5-1 and TRBJ2-3; 8 bases line up with TRBD2. The CDR3 is 20 amino acids. Germline V lookup: CDR1 SGHRS, CDR2 YFSETQ. Losses at the gene ends were 4 bases for V and 0 bases for J; bases not matched to a gene: 19. The CDR3 sequence: CASSLPDSPGLVPSTDTQYF. CDR3 nucleotides: TGCGCCAGCAGCCTCCCGGACAGCCCGGGACTAGTTCCCAGCACAGATACGCAGTATTTT. Variable domain in full (rest from reference TRBV5-1 and TRBJ2-3): KAGVTQTPRYLIKTRGQQVTLSCSPISGHRSVSWYQQTPGQGLQFLFEYFSETQRNKGNFPGRFSGRQFSNSRSEMNVSTLELGDSALYLCASSLPDSPGLVPSTDTQYFGPGTRLTVL.

This clone was counted between two and nine times. The chain recombines TRBV29-1 with TRBJ2-3; D unresolved. The V gene's germline CDR1 is SQVTM and CDR2 ANQGSEA. V was shortened by 2 bases and J by 9 bases, with 9 bases between the two germline ends. The CDR3 spans 11 residues. Here the CDR3 DNA reads TGCAGCGTTGAATCTGGGGTAACGCAGTATTTT. This translates into CSVESGVTQYF.

The gene calls are TRBV7-3 and TRBJ2-3; TRBD2 matches 12 bases. V dropped 3 bases and J dropped 4; count of bases not matched to a gene: 8. CDR1 SGHTA and CDR2 FQGTGA come from the germline V gene. The length of the CDR3 is 17 residues. The CDR3 spells CASSFLPTSGRSDTQYF. DNA for the CDR3: TGTGCCAGCAGCTTCCTACCGACTAGCGGGAGATCAGATACGCAGTATTTT.

The genes are TRBV29-1 and TRBJ1-2; D gene ambiguous. The CDR3 extends over 15 amino acids. V lost 2 bases, J lost 7 bases, and 20 bases lay in between. From germline, CDR1 is SQVTM and CDR2 ANQGSEA. The CDR3 region has the DNA TGCAGCGTTGAAAAAGAACAAGGCTTTTTGGGTGGCTACACCTTC. Protein sequence: CSVEKEQGFLGGYTF.

The sample holds a few counts of this clone. The genes are TRBV28 and TRBJ1-3, with D perhaps TRBD1 (5 bases). The CDR3 consists of 13 residues. Germline-derived CDR1 and CDR2 are MDHEN and SYDVKM. The V and J ends lost 8 bases and 3 bases respectively, with 11 bases between them. CDR3 nucleotide sequence: TGTGCCAGCGGGCAGGGATTTGGAAACACCATATATTTT. Translating gives CASGQGFGNTIYF. Using reference TRBV28 and TRBJ1-3 for the parts outside the CDR3, the full variable domain is DVKVTQSSRYLVKRTGEKVFLECVQDMDHENMFWYRQDPGLGLRLIYFSYDVKMKEKGDIPEGYSVSREKKERFSLILESASTNQTSMYLCASGQGFGNTIYFGEGSWLTVV.

This clone was counted a single time. The chain carries TRBV11-3 and TRBJ2-3; D gene ambiguous. The CDR3 is made up of 14 amino acids. Trimming stripped 5 bases from V and 6 bases from J, with 15 bases between. The germline V gene has CDR1 SGHNT and CDR2 YENEEA. This CDR3 reads CASSLGSGPDTQYF. The CDR3 DNA sequence: TGTGCCAGCAGCCTGGGATCCGGGCCGGATACGCAGTATTTT.

The chain uses TRBV6-1 and TRBJ2-1, with TRBD1 identical over 8 bases. Trimming at V came to 2 bases and at J to 9 bases, leaving 9 bases not matched to a gene. CDR3 size: 15 residues. From germline, CDR1 is MNHNS and CDR2 SASEGT. For the CDR3, the DNA is TGTGCCAGCAGTGAACCGGGACAGGCTGTCCCTGAGCAGTTCTTC. It codes for CASSEPGQAVPEQFF.

The J gene is TRBJ2-1, the V gene TRBV27; 9 bases fit TRBD1. Trimming at V came to 4 bases and at J to 6 bases, leaving 10 bases not matched to a gene. Germline values: CDR1 MNHEY, CDR2 SMNVEV (reference sequence). This CDR3 spans 16 amino acids. The CDR3 reads CASSSWGQGGSNEQFF. The CDR3 DNA is TGTGCCAGCAGTTCTTGGGGACAGGGAGGGTCCAATGAGCAGTTCTTC.

The rearrangement uses TRBV14 and TRBJ2-1; D ambiguous. V was trimmed by 6 bases and J by 5 bases, leaving 5 bases between them. Germline CDR1 SGHDN, CDR2 FVKESK. The length of the CDR3 is 11 residues. CDR3 loop: CASRFHNEQFF. The CDR3 region has the DNA TGTGCCAGCAGGTTCCACAATGAGCAGTTCTTC.

J is TRBJ1-3 and V is TRBV7-8; D not resolved. The CDR3 runs to 16 residues. The V gene's germline CDR1 is SGHVS and CDR2 FQNEAQ. V shed 5 bases and J shed 0 bases, with 14 bases lying between them. CDR3 in DNA: TGTGCCAGCAGCCCGATTAGTGGGGTCTCTGGAAACACCATATATTTT. Translation gives CASSPISGVSGNTIYF. The variable domain in full, completed from reference TRBV7-8 and TRBJ1-3, reads GAGVSQSPRYKVAKRGQDVALRCDPISGHVSLFWYQQALGQGPEFLTYFQNEAQLDKSGLPSDRFFAERPEGSVSTLKIQRTQQEDSAVYLCASSPISGVSGNTIYFGEGSWLTVV.

The chain is built from TRBV5-1 and TRBJ2-7; 10 bases match TRBD1. J lost 2 bases, V lost 4 bases, and 6 bases had no gene match. The CDR3 extends over 15 amino acids. The V gene's germline CDR1 is SGHRS and CDR2 YFSETQ. The CDR3 reads CASSAGQGITYEQYF. The CDR3, as DNA: TGCGCCAGCAGCGCGGGACAGGGGATCACCTACGAGCAGTACTTC.

The chain combines TRBV19 with TRBJ1-5; no reliable D call. There are 17 residues in the CDR3. The germline V gene has CDR1 LNHDA and CDR2 SQIVND (reference sequence). V was trimmed by 6 bases and J by 0 bases, leaving 18 bases between them. The CDR3 bases are TGTGCCAGTAGAGGGCCTCCTACCTTTAATAGCAATCAGCCCCAGCATTTT. It translates to CASRGPPTFNSNQPQHF.

V gene TRBV4-3 combines with J gene TRBJ2-4; 10 positions match TRBD2. V lost 1 base and J lost 9; bases outside the gene matches: 6. The V gene's germline CDR1 is LGHNA and CDR2 YSLEER. This CDR3 has 15 residues. This CDR3 is CASSQGASGSGIQYF. CDR3 sequence (DNA): TGCGCCAGCAGCCAAGGGGCTAGCGGGAGCGGCATTCAGTACTTC.

The chain links TRBV6-5 to TRBJ2-7; a weak D match, TRBD2 (5 bases). The germline V gene encodes CDR1 MNHEY and CDR2 SVGAGI. This CDR3 spans 12 amino acids. V lost 7 bases and J 6 bases, leaving 13 bases between the germline ends. CDR3 nucleotide sequence: TGTGCCAGCACCTCCGGGAACTCCGAGCAGTACTTC. Protein sequence: CASTSGNSEQYF.